This TCR beta chain was profiled in a study of T cell responses to AZD1222 COVID-19 vaccine. Study-level points and caveats: Within unmutated variant regions lay the reported targets of nearly half of spike-specific TCRs. Sampling captured repertoires only after the peak T cell response. Baseline serology detected seropositivity in only six or seven AZD1222 recipients. The donors showed a predominance of white British ancestry and of females, with possible underestimation of clonal diversity.

This clone showed up just a few times. Its cognate antigen is unknown. CDR1 KGHSH and CDR2 LQKENI come from the germline V gene. With V trimmed by 2 bases and J by 6 bases, 6 bases remained unmatched. The CDR3 runs to 14 residues. Here immunoSEQ multiplex PCR was the method, and the copy in TCRdb shows in-frame clones only, minus some. Among over 95,000 clones listed, roughly 89% were seen once. The sequencing here drew on peripheral blood, taken on day 0 of AZD1222 vaccination. The receptor comes from an adult in good health. The chain links TRBV18 to TRBJ2-7; TRBD2 matches 8 bases. The chain's CDR3 is CASSPTREGGEQYF. CDR3 nucleotide sequence: TGTGCCAGCTCACCAACTCGGGAGGGCGGCGAGCAGTACTTC.